This TCR beta chain was captured by sequencing in a study of glioma-infiltrating T cells after dendritic cell vaccination. The sample holds a few counts of this clone. The ends were cut back, 4 bases at V and 2 bases at J, with 12 bases in the middle. This CDR3 is 14 amino acids long. Germline loops: CDR1 KGHSH, CDR2 LQKENI. This table comes from immunoSEQ multiplex PCR, and its TCRdb copy is limited to in-frame clones, with some not included. This table holds around 83,000 clones, approximately 81% found once. Time point described: after dendritic cell vaccination, including at tumor progression/relapse. Fresh-frozen tumor tissue and more than two years of survival data were available for all. No glioblastoma patient carried an isocitrate dehydrogenase mutation. PBMC sampling occurred before vaccination, two weeks after the third dose, and at progression.

The chain recombines TRBV18 with TRBJ2-7; D may be TRBD1 (6 bases). The starting material was blood, obtained after dendritic cell vaccination. This receptor was taken from a human donor with glioblastoma. The chain's CDR3 is CASSRDTLTYEQYF. The CDR3 nucleotides read TGTGCCAGCTCACGGGACACACTAACCTACGAGCAGTACTTC.